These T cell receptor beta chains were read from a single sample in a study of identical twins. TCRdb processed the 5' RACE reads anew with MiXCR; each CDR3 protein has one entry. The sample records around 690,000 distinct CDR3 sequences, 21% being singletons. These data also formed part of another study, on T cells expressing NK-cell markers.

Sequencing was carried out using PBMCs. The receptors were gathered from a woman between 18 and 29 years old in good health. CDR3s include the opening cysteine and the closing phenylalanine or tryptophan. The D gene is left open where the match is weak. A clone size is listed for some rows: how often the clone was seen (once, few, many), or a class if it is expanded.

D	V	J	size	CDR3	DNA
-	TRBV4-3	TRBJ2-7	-	CASSQDSHSYEQYF	TGCGCCAGCAGCCAAGATAGCCATAGCTACGAGCAGTACTTC
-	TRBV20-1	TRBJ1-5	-	CSACPGGNQPQHF	TGCAGTGCTTGTCCCGGGGGCAATCAGCCCCAGCATTTT
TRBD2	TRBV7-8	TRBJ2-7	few	CASSHTSGYEQYF	TGTGCCAGCAGCCATACTAGCGGCTACGAGCAGTACTTC
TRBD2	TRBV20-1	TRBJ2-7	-	CSASLADEQYF	TGCAGTGCCTCCCTAGCGGACGAGCAGTACTTC
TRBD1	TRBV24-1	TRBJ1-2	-	CATSDDRGQGYTF	TGTGCCACCAGTGATGACAGGGGCCAGGGCTACACCTTC
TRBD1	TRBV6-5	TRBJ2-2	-	CASSYPGQGPTGELFF	TGTGCCAGCAGTTACCCCGGACAGGGTCCCACCGGGGAGCTGTTTTTT
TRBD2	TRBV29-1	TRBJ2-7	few	CSVLGLADDYYEQYF	TGCAGCGTTCTGGGACTAGCGGACGACTACTACGAGCAGTACTTC
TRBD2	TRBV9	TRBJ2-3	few	CASSIRDYTDTQYF	TGTGCCAGCAGCATCCGGGACTACACAGATACGCAGTATTTT
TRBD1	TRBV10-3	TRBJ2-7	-	CAIREGQGYEQYF	TGTGCCATCAGGGAGGGACAGGGCTACGAGCAGTACTTC
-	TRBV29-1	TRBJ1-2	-	CSAPLNNYGYTF	TGCAGCGCGCCACTGAATAACTATGGCTACACCTTC
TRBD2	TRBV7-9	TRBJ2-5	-	CASSFPGLAGPETQYF	TGTGCCAGCAGCTTCCCCGGACTAGCGGGGCCGGAGACCCAGTACTTC
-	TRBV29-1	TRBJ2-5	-	CSGHGGETQYF	TGCAGCGGCCATGGGGGGGAGACCCAGTACTTC
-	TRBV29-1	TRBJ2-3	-	CSVVAYSDTQYF	TGCAGCGTTGTAGCATATTCGGATACGCAGTATTTT
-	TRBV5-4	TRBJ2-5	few	CASSLALGQETQYF	TGTGCCAGCAGCTTGGCCTTGGGGCAAGAGACCCAGTACTTC
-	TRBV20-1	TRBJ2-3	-	CSARVRQGADTQYF	TGCAGTGCTAGAGTCAGGCAGGGAGCAGATACGCAGTATTTT
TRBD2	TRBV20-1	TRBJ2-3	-	CSASRGVATGDTQYF	TGCAGTGCCTCCCGGGGGGTAGCAACCGGAGATACGCAGTATTTT